This T cell receptor beta chain came from a study of glioma-infiltrating T cells. This CDR3 is 14 amino acids long. Germline CDR1 reads DFQATT; CDR2 reads SNEGSKA (reference sequence). The germline V and J ends were trimmed by 6 bases and 4 bases, with 18 bases remaining between them. Study conclusions and caveats: Tissue and blood shared very few CDR3 sequences. Non-neoplastic patients had below-expected tissue-blood divergence, while all gliomas exceeded expectation.

Using RNA template, CDR3s of TCR alpha and beta were amplified with iRepertoire arm-PCR. A single record per CDR3 protein comes from TCRdb applying MiXCR to the multiplex PCR reads. The sample yields more than 95,000 distinct CDR3 sequences, 25% to 35% seen once. This clonotype was detected many times. As yet, its antigen is unknown. The sequenced sample consisted of glioma tissue, nonneoplastic brain tissue, or PBMCs (not recorded which). The origin of this receptor is a human donor with low-grade glioma or glioblastoma, undergoing nonglioma brain surgery, or in good health (not recorded which). The rearrangement links TRBV20-1 to TRBJ1-2; TRBD1 is a possible D gene (5 bases). The DNA for the CDR3 is TGCAGTGCCTTAAACCGGGGGACCGGCTATGGCTACACCTTC. Protein sequence: CSALNRGTGYGYTF.